Listed below are T cell receptor beta chains from one sample, sequenced in a study of blood T cell repertoires in COVID-19. Generated by immunoSEQ multiplex PCR, the TCRdb table keeps only in-frame clones and is missing some. The sample lists 250,000 to 350,000 clones, around 87% occurring once. The sample taken for sequencing was PBMCs or T cells enriched from blood (not recorded which). The receptors originated from a woman between 18 and 30 years old with acute COVID-19. The CDR3 runs from the conserved cysteine through the conserved F or W. Fields, in order: J gene, clone size, D gene, V gene, CDR3 protein, CDR3 DNA. D genes are given only for firm matches. Only part of the rows carry a size: once, few, many, or a class if the clone is expanded.

TRBJ2-7 | . | TRBD2 | TRBV2 | CAGLLREGLYEQYF | TGTGCCGGACTACTACGGGAGGGCCTCTACGAGCAGTACTTC
TRBJ2-1 | . | TRBD1 | TRBV28 | CASISGGQGRNEQFF | TGTGCCAGCATTTCCGGAGGACAGGGTCGCAATGAGCAGTTCTTC
TRBJ1-1 | . | . | TRBV19 | CASTWNTEAFF | TGTGCCAGTACCTGGAACACTGAAGCTTTCTTT
TRBJ1-4 | . | . | TRBV27 | CASSYRVTNEKLFF | TGTGCCAGCAGTTACAGGGTGACTAATGAAAAACTGTTTTTT
TRBJ1-1 | . | . | TRBV29-1 | CSAGHPNTEAFF | TGCAGCGCTGGACATCCGAACACTGAAGCTTTCTTT
TRBJ2-7 | . | TRBD2 | TRBV24-1 | CATSKRGSYEQYF | TGTGCCACCAGTAAGCGGGGCAGCTACGAGCAGTACTTC
TRBJ2-1 | . | . | TRBV6-1 | CASSDTGSNYNEQFF | TGTGCCAGCAGTGACACAGGAAGTAACTACAATGAGCAGTTCTTC
TRBJ1-5 | . | TRBD1 | TRBV5-4 | CASSFGQGAGQPQHF | TGTGCCAGCAGCTTCGGACAGGGGGCAGGTCAGCCCCAGCATTTT
TRBJ2-7 | . | . | TRBV6-5 | CASRPSDGWEQYF | TGTGCCAGCAGGCCTAGTGACGGCTGGGAGCAGTACTTC
TRBJ1-2 | . | TRBD1 | TRBV27 | CASTRGQGAGYTF | TGTGCCAGCACCCGAGGACAGGGGGCTGGCTACACCTTC
TRBJ2-3 | . | TRBD2 | TRBV19 | CASRVAGLPNTDTQYF | TGTGCCAGTAGGGTAGCGGGACTACCAAACACAGATACGCAGTATTTT
TRBJ2-7 | . | . | TRBV6-5 | CASSRTTYEQYF | TGTGCCAGCAGTCGTACAACCTACGAGCAGTACTTC
TRBJ2-3 | . | . | TRBV18 | CASSRQGSTTDTQYF | TGTGCCAGCTCACGCCAGGGTTCTACGACAGATACGCAGTATTTT
TRBJ1-1 | once | . | TRBV27 | CASTLGGRWGTEAFF | TGTGCCAGCACCCTGGGAGGGAGGTGGGGCACTGAAGCTTTCTTT
TRBJ2-1 | . | . | TRBV27 | CASSPGGGPSYNEQFF | TGTGCCAGCAGTCCGGGTGGCGGGCCCTCCTACAATGAGCAGTTCTTC
TRBJ2-3 | . | TRBD2 | TRBV7-3 | CASSPTSGRADTQYF | TGTGCCAGCAGCCCGACTAGCGGGAGAGCTGATACGCAGTATTTT
TRBJ2-1 | . | TRBD2 | TRBV5-6 | CASSLPTSGFRSYNEQFF | TGTGCCAGCAGCCTACCGACTAGCGGGTTTAGGTCCTACAATGAGCAGTTCTTC
TRBJ2-7 | once | TRBD2 | TRBV9 | CASSATGSGEREASSYEQYF | TGTGCCAGCAGCGCGACAGGCTCCGGCGAGCGGGAGGCGAGCTCCTACGAGCAGTACTTC
TRBJ2-1 | . | . | TRBV14 | CASSQGGWSSYNEQFF | TGTGCCAGCAGCCAAGGCGGGTGGAGCTCCTACAATGAGCAGTTCTTC
TRBJ2-5 | . | . | TRBV28 | CASSLRRIGAQETQYF | TGTGCCAGCAGTTTAAGGCGAATAGGGGCCCAAGAGACCCAGTACTTC
TRBJ2-7 | . | . | TRBV10-3 | CAISTGTDEQYF | TGTGCCATCAGTACAGGTACGGACGAGCAGTACTTC
TRBJ2-5 | once | TRBD1 | TRBV3-1/TRBV3-2 | CASSQEGGTGQETQYF | TGTGCCAGCAGCCAAGAAGGGGGGACAGGGCAAGAGACCCAGTACTTC
TRBJ2-1 | few | TRBD2 | TRBV5-1 | CASSPQGLAGVRDEQFF | TGCGCCAGCAGCCCTCAGGGACTAGCGGGAGTCAGGGATGAGCAGTTCTTC
TRBJ1-3 | . | . | TRBV2 | CASTLPGAGTGNTIYF | TGTGCCAGCACCCTCCCTGGAGCAGGGACTGGAAACACCATATATTTT
TRBJ2-1 | . | . | TRBV28 | CASSLVAAGRGEQFF | TGTGCCAGCAGTTTAGTAGCGGCCGGGCGAGGGGAGCAGTTCTTC
TRBJ2-7 | . | . | TRBV5-1 | CASSLERASYEQYF | TGCGCCAGCAGCTTGGAGCGGGCCAGCTACGAGCAGTACTTC
TRBJ1-5 | . | TRBD1 | TRBV7-6 | CASSFGQGAQPQHF | TGTGCCAGCAGCTTCGGACAGGGAGCTCAGCCCCAGCATTTT
TRBJ1-1 | . | . | TRBV7-9 | CASSLSPRGGGTEAFF | TGTGCCAGCAGCTTATCGCCGCGGGGGGGCGGGACTGAAGCTTTCTTT
TRBJ2-7 | . | . | TRBV29-1 | CSVEEPSSRPQQYF | TGCAGCGTTGAAGAGCCCTCTTCCAGGCCCCAGCAGTACTTC
TRBJ1-5 | . | . | TRBV29-1 | CSVDRGPNQPQHF | TGCAGCGTAGACCGGGGTCCCAATCAGCCCCAGCATTTT
TRBJ1-1 | . | . | TRBV28 | CASSSYRQSNTEAFF | TGTGCCAGCAGTTCTTACAGGCAATCGAACACTGAAGCTTTCTTT
TRBJ1-1 | once | . | TRBV5-1 | CASSLARGAQGKDTEAFF | TGCGCCAGCAGCTTGGCTAGAGGGGCACAGGGTAAGGACACTGAAGCTTTCTTT
TRBJ1-4 | . | . | TRBV2 | CASIRGSNEKLFF | TGTGCCAGCATTAGGGGTTCCAATGAAAAACTGTTTTTT
TRBJ2-1 | . | TRBD2 | TRBV14 | CASSQPTSGRSNEQFF | TGTGCCAGCAGCCAACCTACTAGCGGGAGATCCAATGAGCAGTTCTTC
TRBJ2-7 | once | TRBD2 | TRBV11-1 | CASSGRGTSGRRQYF | TGTGCCAGCAGCGGCCGCGGGACTAGCGGGAGGAGGCAGTACTTC
TRBJ1-2 | few | TRBD1 | TRBV24-1 | CATRDGTDYGYTF | TGTGCCACCAGGGACGGGACAGACTATGGCTACACCTTC
TRBJ2-5 | . | TRBD1 | TRBV5-1 | CASSLVGGVETQYF | TGCGCCAGCAGCTTGGTAGGGGGCGTCGAGACCCAGTACTTC
TRBJ2-1 | . | TRBD1 | TRBV24-1 | CATSDHDRGRPPYNEQFF | TGTGCCACCAGTGACCACGACAGGGGGCGCCCCCCCTACAATGAGCAGTTCTTC
TRBJ1-4 | few | . | TRBV7-2 | CASSLSGRTNEKLFF | TGTGCCAGCAGCTTATCGGGGAGAACTAATGAAAAACTGTTTTTT
TRBJ2-7 | once | . | TRBV11-2 | CASSWAGNWYEQYF | TGTGCCAGCAGCTGGGCAGGGAATTGGTACGAGCAGTACTTC
TRBJ1-1 | . | . | TRBV6-5 | CASSPGFGFTEAFF | TGTGCCAGCAGTCCAGGGTTTGGCTTCACTGAAGCTTTCTTT
TRBJ2-1 | . | . | TRBV29-1 | CSVASYNEQFF | TGCAGCGTTGCTAGCTACAATGAGCAGTTCTTC
TRBJ1-1 | . | . | TRBV27 | CASSLTRANTEAFF | TGTGCCAGCAGTTTAACCAGGGCCAACACTGAAGCTTTCTTT
TRBJ2-1 | . | . | TRBV10-3 | CAIMPGGQGWVNEQFF | TGTGCCATCATGCCCGGGGGGCAAGGATGGGTCAATGAGCAGTTCTTC
TRBJ2-1 | . | . | TRBV28 | CASSLADLQFF | TGTGCCAGCAGTTTAGCGGATCTGCAGTTCTTC
TRBJ2-4 | . | TRBD1 | TRBV28 | CASSSLFTGAAKNIQYF | TGTGCCAGCAGTTCCCTCTTTACAGGGGCGGCCAAAAACATTCAGTACTTC
TRBJ1-1 | . | . | TRBV7-2 | CASSLSPTGPEAFF | TGTGCCAGCAGCTTGAGCCCGACAGGTCCTGAAGCTTTCTTT
TRBJ2-5 | . | TRBD1 | TRBV24-1 | CATMDREETQYF | TGTGCCACGATGGACAGGGAAGAGACCCAGTACTTC
TRBJ1-2 | . | TRBD1 | TRBV28 | CASSLSLARGNDYGYTF | TGTGCCAGCAGTTTGTCCCTTGCCAGGGGGAATGACTATGGCTACACCTTC
TRBJ2-7 | . | . | TRBV7-9 | CASSRTWEQYF | TGTGCCAGCAGCCGGACTTGGGAGCAGTACTTC
TRBJ2-1 | . | . | TRBV27 | CASSSSFSYNEQFF | TGTGCCAGCAGTTCCTCCTTCTCCTACAATGAGCAGTTCTTC
TRBJ2-1 | . | . | TRBV19 | CASRPAGTPYNNEQFF | TGTGCCAGTAGGCCCGCGGGAACTCCGTACAACAATGAGCAGTTCTTC
TRBJ1-1 | once | TRBD1 | TRBV9 | CASSVIQGTEAFF | TGTGCCAGCAGCGTGATACAGGGGACTGAAGCTTTCTTT